This T cell receptor (beta chain) was recorded in a study of molecular identifiers for immune sequencing clone quantification. Turning to the study itself: Replicate RNA came from 20,000 or 100,000 naive CD8 cells and was split five ways, and four parts were sequenced. General study points: Clonotypes topping 20 RNA copies carried over 97% of effector molecules but under 1% of naive ones.

Preparation of naive CD8 libraries involved roughly 18,000 to 1,100,000 sorted cells and 10%, 30% or 50% RNA. Details on this clonotype: As yet, its antigen is unknown.

It was with previously described methods and listed TCR primers that bulk TCR libraries were made. TCRdb independently ran MiXCR on the PCR reads; one entry per CDR3 protein. The repertoire consists of approximately 670,000 distinct CDR3 sequences, with roughly 21% occurring once and the leading ten covering around 0.9%. The CDR3 has 22 residues. Trimming left V 0 bases short and J 0 bases short, with 27 bases between. The TCR originated in a human donor in good health. Some libraries in this study had Jurkat cell RNA spiked in. Input material: naive CD8+ T cells from blood, with Jurkat cell RNA spiked in. Subset indicated: FACS-sorted CD8+CD4-CCR7+CD45RA+ naive T cells. This chain joins TRBV23-1 and TRBJ1-3; D perhaps matches TRBD1 (5 bases). TRBV23-1 is annotated as an ORF whose role is uncertain. The CDR3 coding sequence is TGCGCCAGCAGTCAATCGAGCTCGGGTGGGGGTAACAGAGAACGCTCTGGAAACACCATATATTTT. This gives the protein CASSQSSSGGGNRERSGNTIYF.